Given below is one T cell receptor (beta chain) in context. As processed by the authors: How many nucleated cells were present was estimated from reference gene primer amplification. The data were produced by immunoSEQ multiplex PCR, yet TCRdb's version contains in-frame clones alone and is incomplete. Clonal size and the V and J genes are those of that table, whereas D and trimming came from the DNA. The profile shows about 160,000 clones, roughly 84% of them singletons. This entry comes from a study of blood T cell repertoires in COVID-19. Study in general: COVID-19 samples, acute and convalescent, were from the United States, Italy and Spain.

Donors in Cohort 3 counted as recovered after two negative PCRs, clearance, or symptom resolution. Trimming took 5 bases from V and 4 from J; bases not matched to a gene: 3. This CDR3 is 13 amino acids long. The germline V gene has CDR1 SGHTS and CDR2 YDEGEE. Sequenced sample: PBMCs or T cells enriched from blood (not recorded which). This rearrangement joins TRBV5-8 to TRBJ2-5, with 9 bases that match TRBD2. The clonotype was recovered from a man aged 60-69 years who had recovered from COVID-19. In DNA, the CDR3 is TGTGCCAGCAGGGCGGGGGGGAGAGAGACCCAGTACTTC. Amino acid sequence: CASRAGGRETQYF.